This T cell receptor beta chain was identified in a study of cytomegalovirus exposure and HLA in healthy donors. Regarding this clone: What it recognizes is unknown.

V was pared by 1 base and J by 3 bases, with 5 bases of the junction left unmatched. Germline V CDR1 and CDR2: SGHVS, FQNEAQ. The CDR3 spans 15 residues. Study-wide findings and caveats: CMV serostatus stood as the only immune exposure information on hand. TRBV6-2, TRBV6-3 and some other V segments were unresolvable in 87-base-pair reads.

The PCR contained 60 Vbeta and 13 Jbeta primers. Produced via immunoSEQ multiplex PCR; TCRdb's table is partial and in-frame only. This sample yields roughly 230,000 clones, of which 80% to 95% are seen a single time; roughly 1.5% belongs to the top ten. Sequencing input: PBMCs. The V call is TRBV7-8, the J call TRBJ2-7; 8 bases map to TRBD2. This clonotype was sampled from a girl aged 2 to 10 in good health and CMV-seronegative. The CDR3 sequence is CASSLGQAGDYEQYF. The CDR3 coding sequence is TGTGCCAGCAGCTTAGGTCAAGCGGGAGACTACGAGCAGTACTTC.